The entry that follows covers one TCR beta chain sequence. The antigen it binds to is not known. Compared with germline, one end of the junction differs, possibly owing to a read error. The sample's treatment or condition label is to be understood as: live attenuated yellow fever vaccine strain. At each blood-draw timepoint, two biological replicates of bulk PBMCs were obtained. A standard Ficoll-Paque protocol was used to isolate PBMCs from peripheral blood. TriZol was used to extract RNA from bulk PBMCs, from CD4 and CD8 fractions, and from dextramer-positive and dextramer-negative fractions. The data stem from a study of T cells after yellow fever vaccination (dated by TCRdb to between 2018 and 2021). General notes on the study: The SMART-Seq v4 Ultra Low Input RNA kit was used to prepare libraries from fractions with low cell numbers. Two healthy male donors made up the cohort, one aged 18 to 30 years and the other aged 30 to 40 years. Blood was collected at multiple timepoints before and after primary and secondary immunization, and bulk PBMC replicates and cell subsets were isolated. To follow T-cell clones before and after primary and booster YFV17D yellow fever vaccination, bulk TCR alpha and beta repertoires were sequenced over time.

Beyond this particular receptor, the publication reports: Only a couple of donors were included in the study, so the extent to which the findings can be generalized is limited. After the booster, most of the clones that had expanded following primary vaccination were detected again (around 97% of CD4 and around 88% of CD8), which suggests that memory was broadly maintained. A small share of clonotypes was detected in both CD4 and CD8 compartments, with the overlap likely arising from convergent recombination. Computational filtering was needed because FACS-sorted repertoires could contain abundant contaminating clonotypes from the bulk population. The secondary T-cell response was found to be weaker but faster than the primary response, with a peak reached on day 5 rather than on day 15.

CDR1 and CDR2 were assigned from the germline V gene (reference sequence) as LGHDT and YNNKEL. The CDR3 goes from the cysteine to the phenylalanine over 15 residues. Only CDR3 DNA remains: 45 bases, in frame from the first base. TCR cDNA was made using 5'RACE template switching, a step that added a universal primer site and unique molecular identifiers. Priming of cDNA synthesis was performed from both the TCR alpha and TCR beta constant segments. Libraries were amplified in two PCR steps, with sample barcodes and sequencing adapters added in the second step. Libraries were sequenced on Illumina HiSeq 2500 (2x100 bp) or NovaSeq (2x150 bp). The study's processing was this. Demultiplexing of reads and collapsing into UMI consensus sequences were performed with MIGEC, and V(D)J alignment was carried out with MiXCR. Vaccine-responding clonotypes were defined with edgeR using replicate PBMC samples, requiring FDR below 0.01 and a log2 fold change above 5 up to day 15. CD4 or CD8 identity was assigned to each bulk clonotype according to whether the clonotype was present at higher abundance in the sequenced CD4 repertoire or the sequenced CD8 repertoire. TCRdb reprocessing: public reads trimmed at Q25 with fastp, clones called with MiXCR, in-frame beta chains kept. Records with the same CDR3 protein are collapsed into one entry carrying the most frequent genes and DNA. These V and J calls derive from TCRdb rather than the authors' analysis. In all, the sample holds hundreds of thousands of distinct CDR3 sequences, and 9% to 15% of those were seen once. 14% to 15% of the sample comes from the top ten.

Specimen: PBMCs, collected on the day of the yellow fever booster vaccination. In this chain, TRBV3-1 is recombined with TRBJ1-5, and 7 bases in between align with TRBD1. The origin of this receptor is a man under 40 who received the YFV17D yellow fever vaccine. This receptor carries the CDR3 CASSSSAGGDQAQHF. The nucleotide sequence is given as TGTGCCAGCAGCTCCTCCGCAGGGGGAGATCAGGCCCAGCATTTT.